The 4 T cell receptor beta chains given below trace back to one sample, sequenced in a study of cytomegalovirus exposure and HLA in healthy donors. Researchers ran the PCR with 60 Vbeta and 13 Jbeta primers. Here immunoSEQ multiplex PCR was the method, and the copy in TCRdb shows in-frame clones only, minus some. The repertoire holds 100,000 to 150,000 clones, with about 10% as singletons. Source material: PBMCs. These receptors all come from a woman aged 18-30 years in good health and CMV-seropositive.

The table lists this clone with a few counts. V is TRBV27 and J is TRBJ1-5; 7 bases are a match to TRBD1. Germline V lookup: CDR1 MNHEY, CDR2 SMNVEV (reference sequence). The CDR3 has 15 amino acids. J gave up 4 bases and V 9 bases, and 12 bases lay outside the gene matches. CDR3 DNA: TGTGCCAGTAGTCACTTGACAGGGTCAAATCAGCCCCAGCATTTT. Translated, it gives CASSHLTGSNQPQHF.

This clone showed up just a few times. This chain joins TRBV30 and TRBJ1-4; D gene unclear. V lost 5 bases to trimming and J lost 2 bases, with 9 bases between them. This CDR3 contains 13 residues. CDR1 and CDR2 (germline): GTSNPN, SVGIG (reference sequence). The CDR3 DNA follows: TGTGCCTGGCATGGAGGGACTAATGAAAAACTGTTTTTT. This sequence encodes CAWHGGTNEKLFF.

In its sample, this clone was seen a few times. The J gene is TRBJ2-7, the V gene TRBV5-4; 10 nucleotides align to TRBD1. Germline loops: CDR1 SGHNT, CDR2 YYREEE (reference sequence). Unmatched junction bases numbered 4, after V lost 1 base and J lost 3 bases. The CDR3 consists of 15 residues. The CDR3 is CASSLQGQGNYEQYF. The CDR3 DNA follows: TGTGCCAGCAGCTTGCAGGGACAGGGGAACTACGAGCAGTACTTC.

This clone was detected a few times. The chain has TRBV4-1 and TRBJ2-7; the match to TRBD2 covers 11 bases. Germline V gene sequence: CDR1 MGHRA, CDR2 YSYEKL. The CDR3 has 15 residues. V lost 4 bases, J lost 4 bases, and 6 bases stayed unmatched. The CDR3 region is CASSRTSGQVYEQYF. The CDR3 region has the DNA TGCGCCAGCAGCCGGACTAGCGGGCAAGTTTACGAGCAGTACTTC.